These 30 T cell receptor beta chains were sequenced from one sample in a study of control samples from healthy donors and cancer patients. Generated by immunoSEQ multiplex PCR, the TCRdb table keeps only in-frame clones and is missing some. The sample consists of under 85,000 clones, roughly nine tenths of them appearing once. The sample consisted of PBMCs. The receptors derive from a man aged 60-69 years with colorectal cancer.

Here the CDR3 reads CASSSRPGVMGNQPQHF. For the CDR3, the DNA is TGTGCCAGCAGCTCCCGACCCGGGGTAATGGGCAATCAGCCCCAGCATTTT. The V call is TRBV5-6, the J call TRBJ1-5; D not resolved. The V end lost 3 bases, the J end lost 2 bases, and 18 bases lay between the germline ends. Germline V gene lookup returns CDR1 SGHDT and CDR2 YYEEEE. This CDR3 is built from 17 residues.

This clone has only a few counts. V usage is TRBV30 and J usage is TRBJ1-5; D unresolved. Trimming removed 4 bases from V and 0 bases from J, with 7 bases in between. This CDR3 spans 13 amino acids. Germline V CDR1 and CDR2: GTSNPN, SVGIG (reference sequence). In nucleotides, the CDR3 is TGTGCCTGGACTAGCAATAGCAATCAGCCCCAGCATTTT. This sequence encodes CAWTSNSNQPQHF.

The genes are TRBV21-1 and TRBJ2-7. TRBV21-1 has pseudogene status. The CDR3 is 15 residues long. CDR3 amino acids: CASSKGGRTTYEQYF. The CDR3 DNA is TGTGCCAGCAGCAAAGGGGGACGGACAACCTACGAGCAGTACTTC.

V is TRBV28 and J is TRBJ1-2; the D gene is possibly TRBD1 (6 bases). CDR3 size: 15 residues. The germline CDR1 and CDR2 sequences are MDHEN and SYDVKM. Trimming pared 5 bases from V and 5 bases from J, leaving 18 bases between. In nucleotides, the CDR3 is TGTGCCAGCAGTCCTACAGGGCTAGCCTTTTATGGCTACACCTTC. As protein: CASSPTGLAFYGYTF.

The genes are TRBV10-3 and TRBJ2-7; D gene uncertain. Trimming stripped 6 bases from V and 7 bases from J, with 13 bases between. There are 12 residues in the CDR3. CDR1 and CDR2 (germline): ENHRY, SYGVKD. In nucleotides, the CDR3 is TGTGCCATCAGCCAACCGGGCTCAGAGCAGTACTTC. Protein sequence: CAISQPGSEQYF.

The V call is TRBV19, the J call TRBJ1-5; D is unclear. The germline V gene encodes CDR1 LNHDA and CDR2 SQIVND (reference sequence). The ends were cut back, 8 bases at V and 0 bases at J, with 11 bases in the middle. This CDR3 has 14 residues. The CDR3 DNA follows: TGTGCCAGTCGGGTGGACCATAGCAATCAGCCCCAGCATTTT. Translating it yields CASRVDHSNQPQHF.

The rearrangement links TRBV6-2 or TRBV6-3 to TRBJ1-2; D remains unclear. This CDR3 spans 14 amino acids. V lost 4 bases, J lost 4 bases, and 13 bases lay in between. Germline CDR1 is MNHEY and CDR2 is SVGEGT. The CDR3 bases are TGTGCCAGCAGTTGGTCAGGCTTGTCCTATGGCTACACCTTC. Encoded protein: CASSWSGLSYGYTF.

CDR3 amino acids: CASSKGSAATAKNIQYF. CDR3 DNA: TGTGCCAGCAGTAAAGGATCGGCAGCCACGGCCAAAAACATTCAGTACTTC. The J gene is TRBJ2-4, the V gene TRBV5-6; no definite D call. The CDR3 consists of 17 residues. Germline assignment: CDR1 SGHDT and CDR2 YYEEEE. V was clipped by 5 bases and J by 1 base, with 19 bases between them.

The rearrangement uses TRBV3-1 (or the pseudogene TRBV3-2) and TRBJ1-3, with D perhaps TRBD1 (6 bases). CDR3 size: 15 residues. V gave up 4 bases and J gave up 0 bases, with 10 bases separating them. Germline V gives CDR1 LGHDT, CDR2 YNNKEL (reference sequence). The CDR3 reads CASSPTGNSGNTIYF. CDR3 DNA sequence: TGTGCCAGCAGCCCCACAGGGAACTCTGGAAACACCATATATTTT.

The CDR3 DNA sequence: TGTGCCAGCAGCTTTTCCGGGACGTCGGTTGGAGAGACCCAGTACTTC. Its translation is CASSFSGTSVGETQYF. The chain employs TRBV9 and TRBJ2-5, with D possibly called TRBD1 or TRBD2 (5 bases each). The germline CDR1 and CDR2 sequences are SGDLS and YYNGEE. The CDR3 loop spans 16 amino acids. The V end was cut by 4 bases, the J end by 4 bases, with 20 bases between.

The genes are TRBV4-2 and TRBJ1-1, with D tentatively TRBD1 (6 bases). The V end was cut by 0 bases, the J end by 3 bases, with 14 bases between. Germline lookup yields CDR1 LGHNA and CDR2 YNFKEQ. The CDR3 spans 16 residues. The CDR3 loop is CASSQEGGPLDTEAFF. The CDR3 DNA sequence: TGTGCCAGCAGCCAAGAGGGGGGCCCTCTGGACACTGAAGCTTTCTTT.

V and J are TRBV6-5 and TRBJ2-3; D is perhaps TRBD2 (5 bases). The germline V gene has CDR1 MNHEY and CDR2 SVGAGI. The CDR3 consists of 14 residues. V lost 6 bases and J lost 0, with 10 bases in between. In DNA form, the CDR3 reads TGTGCCAGCAGACGAAGGACTAGCACAGATACGCAGTATTTT. It is translated as CASRRRTSTDTQYF.

J is TRBJ2-3 and V is TRBV19; 9 positions match TRBD2. CDR1 LNHDA and CDR2 SQIVND come from the germline V gene (reference sequence). This CDR3 spans 15 amino acids. V dropped 5 bases and J dropped 1; count of bases not matched to a gene: 4. CDR3 region: CASSQSGGRTDTQYF. Written as DNA, the CDR3 is TGTGCCAGTAGTCAAAGCGGGGGGCGCACAGATACGCAGTATTTT.

This chain joins TRBV18 and TRBJ2-7; perhaps TRBD1 as D (6 bases). V lost 6 bases and J 8 bases, leaving 14 bases between the germline ends. The CDR3 runs 12 residues. The germline V gene encodes CDR1 KGHSH and CDR2 LQKENI. The CDR3 bases are TGTGCCAGCTCGCCAACACAGGGCCAGCAGTACTTC. Its translation is CASSPTQGQQYF. Using reference TRBV18 and TRBJ2-7 for the parts outside the CDR3, the full variable domain is NAGVMQNPRHLVRRRGQEARLRCSPMKGHSHVYWYRQLPEEGLKFMVYLQKENIIDESGMPKERFSAEFPKEGPSILRIQQVVRGDSAAYFCASSPTQGQQYFGPGTRLTVT.

This chain uses TRBV5-1 with TRBJ2-2; TRBD2 matches at 10 bases. With 7 bases clipped from V and 3 bases from J, the junction kept 3 bases outside the gene matches. CDR1 and CDR2 from the germline V gene are SGHRS and YFSETQ. The CDR3 is 14 residues long. The chain's CDR3 is CASASGSYTGELFF. CDR3 DNA: TGCGCCAGCGCTAGCGGGAGCTACACCGGGGAGCTGTTTTTT.

The chain has TRBV3-1 (or the pseudogene TRBV3-2) and TRBJ1-5; D unclear. The V gene lost 4 bases and the J gene lost 7 bases, with 17 bases spanning the gap. The CDR3 is 15 amino acids. CDR1 and CDR2 from the germline V gene are LGHDT and YNNKEL (reference sequence). Here the CDR3 DNA reads TGTGCCAGCAGCCTGGACGTATCGACTAGGCAGCCCCAGCATTTT. Translation gives CASSLDVSTRQPQHF.

V and J are TRBV27 and TRBJ1-2; no clear D gene. Germline V gene sequence: CDR1 MNHEY, CDR2 SMNVEV (reference sequence). V lost 0 bases to trimming and J lost 0 bases, with 14 bases between them. The CDR3 contains 17 residues. DNA of the CDR3: TGTGCCAGCAGTTTATCGGGGAGTTTGAGTTCTAACTATGGCTACACCTTC. This codes for CASSLSGSLSSNYGYTF.

The gene calls are TRBV7-2 and TRBJ1-1; tentative D call: TRBD1 (5 bases). The CDR3 contains 14 residues. Germline CDR1 and CDR2: SGHTA and FQGNSA. V lost 0 bases to trimming and J lost 6 bases, with 11 bases between them. The CDR3 protein is CASSLAVRDSEAFF. The CDR3 DNA follows: TGTGCCAGCAGCTTAGCTGTACGGGACTCTGAAGCTTTCTTT.

This chain uses TRBV7-9 with TRBJ1-1; D remains unclear. This CDR3 comprises 13 residues. Trimming removed 1 base at V and 4 bases at J, with 7 bases between. Per the germline V gene, CDR1 is SEHNR and CDR2 is FQNEAQ (reference sequence). CDR3 amino acids: CASSLDRATEAFF. CDR3 nucleotide sequence: TGTGCCAGCAGCTTAGATAGGGCCACTGAAGCTTTCTTT.

This chain connects TRBV7-3 to TRBJ2-1; possible D gene TRBD1, 7 bases. V was shortened by 4 bases and J by 13 bases, with 23 bases between the two germline ends. CDR1 is SGHTA and CDR2 is FQGTGA in the germline V gene. This CDR3 is 15 amino acids long. In DNA, the CDR3 is TGTGCCAGCAGCTCAACCGGGTCCCAGGGGGAGGAACAGTTCTTC. Translated, it gives CASSSTGSQGEEQFF. The full variable domain, its missing parts supplied by reference TRBV7-3 and TRBJ2-1, is GAGVSQTPSNKVTEKGKYVELRCDPISGHTALYWYRQSLGQGPEFLIYFQGTGAADDSGLPNDRFFAVRPEGSVSTLKIQRTERGDSAVYLCASSSTGSQGEEQFFGPGTRLTVL.

This chain joins TRBV12-3 or TRBV12-4 and TRBJ1-2; D possibly corresponds to TRBD1 (5 bases). The CDR3 loop spans 13 amino acids. Trimming stripped 3 bases from V and 8 bases from J, with 13 bases between. CDR3 coding DNA: TGTGCCAGCAGTTTCAGCGGAAGGGGAGGCTACACCTTC. This translates into CASSFSGRGGYTF.

The chain employs TRBV5-1 and TRBJ2-7; TRBD1 matches at 8 bases. V was pared by 0 bases and J by 1 base, with 6 bases of the junction left unmatched. Germline CDR1 and CDR2: SGHRS and YFSETQ. This CDR3 spans 16 amino acids. CDR3 DNA sequence: TGCGCCAGCAGCTTGGTAACCGGGACAGGTTCCTACGAGCAGTACTTC. Protein: CASSLVTGTGSYEQYF.

The rearrangement joins TRBV19 to TRBJ1-4; D unresolved. The CDR3 is 13 amino acids. CDR1 is LNHDA, CDR2 SQIVND, per germline (reference sequence). Trimming shortened V by 3 bases and J by 3 bases, and 5 bases separated the two germline ends. CDR3 bases: TGTGCCAGTAGTATGGGAGCTAATGAAAAACTGTTTTTT. Its protein is CASSMGANEKLFF.

The chain couples TRBV27 to TRBJ1-4, with unresolved D. V lost 5 bases to trimming and J lost 0 bases, with 7 bases between them. CDR1 is MNHEY, CDR2 SMNVEV, per germline (reference sequence). The length of the CDR3 is 14 residues. CDR3 in DNA: TGTGCCAGCAGTCGGACCGCAACTAATGAAAAACTGTTTTTT. Translated, it gives CASSRTATNEKLFF. Full variable domain (outside the CDR3, taken from reference TRBV27 and TRBJ1-4): EAQVTQNPRYLITVTGKKLTVTCSQNMNHEYMSWYRQDPGLGLRQIYYSMNVEVTDKGDVPEGYKVSRKEKRNFPLILESPSPNQTSLYFCASSRTATNEKLFFGSGTQLSVL.

The chain recombines TRBV9 with TRBJ1-2; D gene ambiguous. The V end lost 1 base, the J end lost 1 base, and 8 bases lay between the germline ends. In germline, CDR1 is SGDLS, CDR2 YYNGEE. This CDR3 has 14 amino acids. The CDR3 coding sequence is TGTGCCAGCAGCGTACATGCGGTTAACTATGGCTACACCTTC. Translation: CASSVHAVNYGYTF. Using reference TRBV9 and TRBJ1-2 for the parts outside the CDR3, the full variable domain is DSGVTQTPKHLITATGQRVTLRCSPRSGDLSVYWYQQSLDQGLQFLIQYYNGEERAKGNILERFSAQQFPDLHSELNLSSLELGDSALYFCASSVHAVNYGYTFGSGTRLTVV.

The genes are TRBV2 and TRBJ2-3; D might be TRBD2 (5 bases). Germline lookup yields CDR1 SNHLY and CDR2 FYNNEI. The V and J ends lost 6 bases and 4 bases respectively, with 5 bases between them. CDR3 length: 11 residues. This CDR3 reads CASRRADTQYF. CDR3 bases: TGTGCCAGCAGGAGGGCAGATACGCAGTATTTT.

J is TRBJ2-3 and V is TRBV5-1; TRBD1 agrees at 11 bases. The germline V gene has CDR1 SGHRS and CDR2 YFSETQ. The CDR3 length is 16 residues. J was trimmed by 1 base and V by 2 bases; bases with no gene match: 3. The CDR3 sequence is CASSFGQGAGTDTQYF. For the CDR3, the DNA is TGCGCCAGCAGCTTTGGACAGGGGGCTGGCACAGATACGCAGTATTTT.

The count of this clone is one. In nucleotides, the CDR3 is TGTGCCAGCAGTTACCCGGGGTTGAACTACGAGCAGTACTTC. It is translated as CASSYPGLNYEQYF. This sequence joins TRBV6-5 and TRBJ2-7, with D possibly matching TRBD2 (5 bases). Trimming pared 2 bases from V and 3 bases from J, leaving 11 bases between. This CDR3 has 14 amino acids. Germline assignment: CDR1 MNHEY and CDR2 SVGAGI.

This clone has a handful of counts. The chain links TRBV28 to TRBJ2-3; 10 positions match TRBD2. Germline values: CDR1 MDHEN, CDR2 SYDVKM. The V and J ends lost 5 bases and 2 bases, in that order; junction bases with no gene match: 4. The CDR3 is made up of 15 amino acids. The CDR3, as DNA: TGTGCCAGCAGTCTTGGACTAGCGGACACAGATACGCAGTATTTT. It specifies CASSLGLADTDTQYF.

The chain is built from TRBV30 and TRBJ2-6; D call uncertain. This CDR3 region has 17 residues. V lost 1 base, J lost 7 bases, and 20 bases lay in between. CDR1 GTSNPN and CDR2 SVGIG come from the germline V gene (reference sequence). The CDR3 loop is CAWSADSWTSGANVLTF. In nucleotides, the CDR3 is TGTGCCTGGAGTGCCGATTCATGGACGTCCGGAGCCAACGTCCTGACTTTC.